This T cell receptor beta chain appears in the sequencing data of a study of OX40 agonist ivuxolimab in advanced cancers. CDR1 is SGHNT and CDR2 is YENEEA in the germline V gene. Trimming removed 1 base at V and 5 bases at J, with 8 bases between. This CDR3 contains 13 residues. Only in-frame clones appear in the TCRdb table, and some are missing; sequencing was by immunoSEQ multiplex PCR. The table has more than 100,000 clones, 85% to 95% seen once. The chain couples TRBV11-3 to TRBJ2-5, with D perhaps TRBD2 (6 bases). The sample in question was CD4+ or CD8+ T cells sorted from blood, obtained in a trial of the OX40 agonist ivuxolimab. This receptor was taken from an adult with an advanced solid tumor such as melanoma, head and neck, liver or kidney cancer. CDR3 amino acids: CASSLGGRETQYF. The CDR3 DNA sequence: TGTGCCAGCAGCTTAGGAGGGAGGGAGACCCAGTACTTC.